A selection of T cell receptor beta chains follows, all from one sample in a study of cytomegalovirus exposure and HLA in healthy donors. Here immunoSEQ multiplex PCR was the method, and the copy in TCRdb shows in-frame clones only, minus some. The table has around 180,000 clones, over 75% seen once. The sample comprised PBMCs. These TCRs come from a girl under three years old in good health and CMV-seronegative. The CDR3 runs from the conserved cysteine through the conserved F or W. The order of the fields is V gene, J gene, D gene, clone size, CDR3 protein, CDR3 DNA. D genes are given only for firm matches. Some rows mark clone size as missing; the rest say once, few, many or name a class of expanded clone.

V: TRBV2
J: TRBJ1-2
D: .
size: .
CDR3: CASTLTGGGYGYTF
DNA: TGTGCCAGCACCCTCACTGGGGGGGGTTATGGCTACACCTTC

V: TRBV23-1
J: TRBJ2-7
D: TRBD1
size: .
CDR3: CASSQSDRGAYEQYF
DNA: TGCGCCAGCAGTCAATCGGACAGGGGTGCCTACGAGCAGTACTTC

V: TRBV5-1
J: TRBJ2-3
D: .
size: .
CDR3: CASSLDAVRTDTQYF
DNA: TGCGCCAGCAGCTTGGATGCGGTCCGCACAGATACGCAGTATTTT

V: TRBV5-1
J: TRBJ2-7
D: .
size: .
CDR3: CASRVDSSYEQYF
DNA: TGCGCCTCCAGGGTGGACAGCTCCTACGAGCAGTACTTC

V: TRBV6-5
J: TRBJ1-3
D: .
size: .
CDR3: CASGRHSSGNTIYF
DNA: TGTGCCAGCGGTCGACATTCCTCTGGAAACACCATATATTTT

V: TRBV30
J: TRBJ2-2
D: TRBD1
size: .
CDR3: CASRTLLDRVTGELFF
DNA: TGTGCCTCCAGGACTCTTCTGGACAGGGTAACCGGGGAGCTGTTTTTT

V: TRBV4-2
J: TRBJ2-5
D: TRBD2
size: .
CDR3: CASSPGTSGRETQYF
DNA: TGTGCCAGCAGCCCCGGGACTAGCGGGAGGGAGACCCAGTACTTC

V: TRBV7-8
J: TRBJ1-1
D: .
size: .
CDR3: CASSSLTVSNTEAFF
DNA: TGTGCCAGCAGCTCCCTGACAGTCTCGAACACTGAAGCTTTCTTT

V: TRBV6-4
J: TRBJ1-3
D: .
size: .
CDR3: CASRTRSGNTIYF
DNA: TGTGCCAGCAGGACAAGATCTGGAAACACCATATATTTT

V: TRBV7-3
J: TRBJ2-1
D: .
size: .
CDR3: CASSLKAGNEQFF
DNA: TGTGCCAGCAGCTTAAAGGCCGGGAATGAGCAGTTCTTC

V: TRBV7-2
J: TRBJ2-7
D: .
size: .
CDR3: CASSLSPFYEQYF
DNA: TGTGCCAGCAGCTTATCCCCCTTCTACGAGCAGTACTTC

V: TRBV29-1
J: TRBJ2-7
D: .
size: once
CDR3: CSVETTENMKYEQYF
DNA: TGCAGCGTTGAAACGACGGAGAATATGAAATACGAGCAGTACTTC

V: TRBV6-1
J: TRBJ2-5
D: .
size: .
CDR3: CASSERNQGYQETQYF
DNA: TGTGCCAGCAGTGAAAGAAACCAGGGGTACCAAGAGACCCAGTACTTC

V: TRBV6-5
J: TRBJ2-5
D: TRBD2
size: .
CDR3: CASRGLAGDETQYF
DNA: TGTGCCAGCAGGGGACTAGCGGGGGACGAGACCCAGTACTTC

V: TRBV19
J: TRBJ2-1
D: TRBD2
size: .
CDR3: CASSRVLAQSYNEQFF
DNA: TGTGCCAGTAGTCGAGTACTAGCGCAAAGCTACAATGAGCAGTTCTTC

V: TRBV6-5
J: TRBJ1-5
D: .
size: .
CDR3: CASSYSHNQPQHF
DNA: TGTGCCAGCAGTTACTCACACAATCAGCCCCAGCATTTT

V: TRBV5-1
J: TRBJ1-2
D: .
size: .
CDR3: CASSLEGGGYGYTF
DNA: TGCGCCAGCAGCTTGGAGGGCGGGGGCTATGGCTACACCTTC

V: TRBV29-1
J: TRBJ2-1
D: TRBD1
size: .
CDR3: CSSYSTGGVNEQFF
DNA: TGCAGCTCGTATTCTACAGGGGGTGTTAATGAGCAGTTCTTC

V: TRBV6-5
J: TRBJ2-7
D: .
size: .
CDR3: CASSNQQGISYEQYF
DNA: TGTGCCAGCAGTAACCAACAGGGAATTTCCTACGAGCAGTACTTC

V: TRBV30
J: TRBJ1-4
D: .
size: .
CDR3: CAWSGGSLRGEKLFF
DNA: TGTGCCTGGAGTGGGGGGTCTCTGCGGGGTGAAAAACTGTTTTTT

V: TRBV7-7
J: TRBJ2-5
D: .
size: .
CDR3: CASSLTALGTHQETQYF
DNA: TGTGCTAGCAGTCTAACCGCCCTCGGGACACACCAAGAGACCCAGTACTTC